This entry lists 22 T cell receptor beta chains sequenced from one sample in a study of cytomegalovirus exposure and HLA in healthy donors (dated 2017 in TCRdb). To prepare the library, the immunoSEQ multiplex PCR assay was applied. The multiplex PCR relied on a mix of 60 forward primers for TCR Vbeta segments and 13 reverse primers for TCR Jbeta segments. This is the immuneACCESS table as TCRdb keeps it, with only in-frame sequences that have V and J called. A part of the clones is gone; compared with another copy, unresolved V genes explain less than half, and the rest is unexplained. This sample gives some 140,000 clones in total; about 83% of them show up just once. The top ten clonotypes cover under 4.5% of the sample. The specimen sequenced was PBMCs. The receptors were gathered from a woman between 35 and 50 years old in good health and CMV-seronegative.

The chain's CDR3 is CSVKQLSGANVLTF. The CDR3 nucleotides are TGCAGCGTTAAACAGCTCTCTGGGGCCAACGTCCTGACTTTC. The V gene is TRBV29-1, the J gene TRBJ2-6; D ambiguous. CDR1 is SQVTM and CDR2 is ANQGSEA in the germline V gene. The CDR3 contains 14 residues. Trimming left V 5 bases short and J 0 bases short, with 8 bases between. The full variable domain, completed using reference TRBV29-1 and TRBJ2-6, is SAVISQKPSRDICQRGTSLTIQCQVDSQVTMMFWYRQQPGQSLTLIATANQGSEATYESGFVIDKFPISRPNLTFSTLTVSNMSPEDSSIYLCSVKQLSGANVLTFGAGSRLTVL.

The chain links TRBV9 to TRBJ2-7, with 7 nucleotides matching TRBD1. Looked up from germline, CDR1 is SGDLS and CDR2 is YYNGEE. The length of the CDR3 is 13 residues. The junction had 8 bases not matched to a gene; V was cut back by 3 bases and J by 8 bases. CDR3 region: CASSAPGGTKQYF. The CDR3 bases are TGTGCCAGCAGCGCCCCAGGGGGAACTAAGCAGTACTTC.

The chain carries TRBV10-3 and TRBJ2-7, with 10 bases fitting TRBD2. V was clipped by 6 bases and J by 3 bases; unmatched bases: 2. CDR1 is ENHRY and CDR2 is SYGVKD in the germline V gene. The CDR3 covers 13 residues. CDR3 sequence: CAIRGLADYEQYF. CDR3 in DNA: TGTGCCATCAGAGGACTAGCGGACTACGAGCAGTACTTC.

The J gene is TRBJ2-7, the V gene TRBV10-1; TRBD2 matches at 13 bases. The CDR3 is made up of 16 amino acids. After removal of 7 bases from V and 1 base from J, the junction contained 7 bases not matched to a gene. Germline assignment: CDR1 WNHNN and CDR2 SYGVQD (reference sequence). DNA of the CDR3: TGCGCCAGCACCACTACTAGCGGGGGGGCTTCCTACGAGCAGTACTTC. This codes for CASTTTSGGASYEQYF.

The CDR3 sequence: CASSLGGGASTDTQYF. In nucleotides, the CDR3 is TGCGCCAGCAGCTTGGGGGGGGGCGCGAGTACAGATACGCAGTATTTT. The chain joins TRBV5-1 to TRBJ2-3, with a tentative D call TRBD2 (7 bases). CDR1 SGHRS and CDR2 YFSETQ come from the germline V gene. V lost 0 bases to trimming and J lost 3 bases, with 14 bases between them. The CDR3 runs to 16 residues.

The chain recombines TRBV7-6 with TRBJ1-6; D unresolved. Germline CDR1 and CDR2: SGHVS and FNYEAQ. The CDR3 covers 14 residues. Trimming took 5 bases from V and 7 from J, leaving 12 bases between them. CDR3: CASSPSGGNSPLHF. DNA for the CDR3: TGTGCCAGCAGCCCTTCCGGCGGGAATTCACCCCTCCACTTT. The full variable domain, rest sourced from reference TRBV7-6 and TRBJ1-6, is GAGVSQSPRYKVTKRGQDVALRCDPISGHVSLYWYRQALGQGPEFLTYFNYEAQQDKSGLPNDRFSAERPEGSISTLTIQRTEQRDSAMYRCASSPSGGNSPLHFGNGTRLTVT.

CDR3 region: CASSLGVGGGAGELFF. The CDR3 bases are TGTGCCAGCAGCTTAGGCGTTGGCGGGGGAGCCGGGGAGCTGTTTTTT. This chain joins TRBV7-6 and TRBJ2-2; 7 nucleotides match TRBD2. The CDR3 runs to 16 residues. V lost 1 base, J lost 6 bases, and 8 bases stayed unmatched. Per germline, CDR1 SGHVS and CDR2 FNYEAQ.

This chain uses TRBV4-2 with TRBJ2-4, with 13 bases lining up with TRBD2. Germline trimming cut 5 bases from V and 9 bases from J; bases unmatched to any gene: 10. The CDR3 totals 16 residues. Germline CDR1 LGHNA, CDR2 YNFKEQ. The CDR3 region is CASSDTSGGAIPIQYF. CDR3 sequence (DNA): TGTGCCAGCAGCGACACTAGCGGGGGGGCCATACCCATTCAGTACTTC.

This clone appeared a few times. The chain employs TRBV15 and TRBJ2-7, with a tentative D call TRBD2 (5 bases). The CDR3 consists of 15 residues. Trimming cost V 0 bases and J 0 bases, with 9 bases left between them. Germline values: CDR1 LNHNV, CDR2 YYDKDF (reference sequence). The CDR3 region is CATSRDSGSSYEQYF. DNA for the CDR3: TGTGCCACCAGCAGAGATTCGGGGAGCTCCTACGAGCAGTACTTC. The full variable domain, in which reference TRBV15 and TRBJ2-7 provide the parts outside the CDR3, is DAMVIQNPRYQVTQFGKPVTLSCSQTLNHNVMYWYQQKSSQAPKLLFHYYDKDFNNEADTPDNFQSRRPNTSFCFLDIRSPGLGDTAMYLCATSRDSGSSYEQYFGPGTRLTVT.

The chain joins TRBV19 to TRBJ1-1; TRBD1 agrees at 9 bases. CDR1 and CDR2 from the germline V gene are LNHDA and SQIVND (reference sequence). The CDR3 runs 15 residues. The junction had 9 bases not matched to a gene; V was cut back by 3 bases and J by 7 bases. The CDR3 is CASSILGTGPLEAFF. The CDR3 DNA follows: TGTGCCAGTAGTATCCTCGGGACAGGGCCCCTTGAAGCTTTCTTT.

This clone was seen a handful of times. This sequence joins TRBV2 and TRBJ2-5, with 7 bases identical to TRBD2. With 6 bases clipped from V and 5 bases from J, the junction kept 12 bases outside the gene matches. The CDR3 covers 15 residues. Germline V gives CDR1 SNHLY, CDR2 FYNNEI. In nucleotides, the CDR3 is TGTGCCAGCAGCCTAGCGGACTCCCTGAGCGAGACCCAGTACTTC. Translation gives CASSLADSLSETQYF.

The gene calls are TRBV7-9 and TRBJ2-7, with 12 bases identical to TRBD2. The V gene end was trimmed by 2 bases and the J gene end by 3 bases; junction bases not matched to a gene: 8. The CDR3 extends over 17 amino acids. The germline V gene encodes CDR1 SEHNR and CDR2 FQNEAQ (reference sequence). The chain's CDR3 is CASSLRGLAGIGYEQYF. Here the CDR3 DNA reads TGTGCCAGCAGCTTACGTGGACTAGCGGGGATCGGCTACGAGCAGTACTTC.

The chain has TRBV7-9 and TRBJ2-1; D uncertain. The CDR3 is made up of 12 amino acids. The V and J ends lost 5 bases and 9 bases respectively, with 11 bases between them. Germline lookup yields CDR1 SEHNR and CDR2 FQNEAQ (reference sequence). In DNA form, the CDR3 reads TGTGCCAGCAGCCCCAGGTCCCTTGAGCAGTTCTTC. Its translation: CASSPRSLEQFF.

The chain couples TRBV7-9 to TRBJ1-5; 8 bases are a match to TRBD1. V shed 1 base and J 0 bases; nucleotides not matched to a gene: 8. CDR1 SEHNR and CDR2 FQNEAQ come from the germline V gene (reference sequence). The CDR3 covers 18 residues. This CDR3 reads CASSLEDRVAYSNQPQHF. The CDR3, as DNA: TGTGCCAGCAGCTTAGAGGACAGGGTGGCTTATAGCAATCAGCCCCAGCATTTT.

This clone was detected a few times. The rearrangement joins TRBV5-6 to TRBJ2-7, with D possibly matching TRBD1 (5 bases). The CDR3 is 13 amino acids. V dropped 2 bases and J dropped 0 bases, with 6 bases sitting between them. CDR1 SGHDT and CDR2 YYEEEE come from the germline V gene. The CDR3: CASSFTGSYEQYF. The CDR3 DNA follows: TGTGCCAGCAGCTTCACAGGCTCCTACGAGCAGTACTTC. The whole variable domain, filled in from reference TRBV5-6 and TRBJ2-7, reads DAGVTQSPTHLIKTRGQQVTLRCSPKSGHDTVSWYQQALGQGPQFIFQYYEEEERQRGNFPDRFSGHQFPNYSSELNVNALLLGDSALYLCASSFTGSYEQYFGPGTRLTVT.

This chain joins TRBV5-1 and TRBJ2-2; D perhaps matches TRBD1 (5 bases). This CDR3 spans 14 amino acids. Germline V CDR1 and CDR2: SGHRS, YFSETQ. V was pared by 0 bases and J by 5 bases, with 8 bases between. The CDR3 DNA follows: TGCGCCAGCAGCTTGGAAGGGGCGACCGGGGAGCTGTTTTTT. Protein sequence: CASSLEGATGELFF.

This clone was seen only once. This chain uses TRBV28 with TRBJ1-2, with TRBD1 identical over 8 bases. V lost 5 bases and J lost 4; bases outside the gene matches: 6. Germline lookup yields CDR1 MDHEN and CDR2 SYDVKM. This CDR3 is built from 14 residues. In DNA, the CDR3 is TGTGCCAGCAGTCTTTCCGGACAGGGCTATGGCTACACCTTC. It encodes CASSLSGQGYGYTF.

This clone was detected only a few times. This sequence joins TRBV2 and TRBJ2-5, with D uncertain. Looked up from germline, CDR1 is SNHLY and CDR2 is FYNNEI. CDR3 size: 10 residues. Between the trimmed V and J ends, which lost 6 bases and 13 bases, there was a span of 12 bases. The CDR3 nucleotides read TGTGCCAGCAGACCCTCGGAGCGGTACTTC. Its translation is CASRPSERYF. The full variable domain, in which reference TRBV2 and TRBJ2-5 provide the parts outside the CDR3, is EPEVTQTPSHQVTQMGQEVILRCVPISNHLYFYWYRQILGQKVEFLVSFYNNEISEKSEIFDDQFSVERPDGSNFTLKIRSTKLEDSAMYFCASRPSERYFGPGTRLLVL.

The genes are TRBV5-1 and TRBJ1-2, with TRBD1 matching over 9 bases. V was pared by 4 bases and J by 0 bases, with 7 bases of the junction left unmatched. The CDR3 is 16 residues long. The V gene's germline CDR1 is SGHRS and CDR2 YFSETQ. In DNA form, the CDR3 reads TGCGCCAGCAGCCCCGGACAGGGGCGAGCTAACTATGGCTACACCTTC. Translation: CASSPGQGRANYGYTF.

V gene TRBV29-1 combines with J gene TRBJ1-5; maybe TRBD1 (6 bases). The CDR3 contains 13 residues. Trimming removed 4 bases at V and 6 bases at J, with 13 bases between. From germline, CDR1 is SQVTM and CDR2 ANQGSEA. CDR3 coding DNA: TGCAGCGTTGTTGGGGGCCGGGGTCAGCCCCAGCATTTT. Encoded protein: CSVVGGRGQPQHF.

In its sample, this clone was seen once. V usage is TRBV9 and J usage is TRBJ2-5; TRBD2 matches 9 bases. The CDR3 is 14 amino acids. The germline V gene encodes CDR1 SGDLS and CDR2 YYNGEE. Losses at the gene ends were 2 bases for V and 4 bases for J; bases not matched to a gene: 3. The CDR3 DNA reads TGTGCCAGCAGCGTGGCGGGGGGGCCAGAGACCCAGTACTTC. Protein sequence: CASSVAGGPETQYF.

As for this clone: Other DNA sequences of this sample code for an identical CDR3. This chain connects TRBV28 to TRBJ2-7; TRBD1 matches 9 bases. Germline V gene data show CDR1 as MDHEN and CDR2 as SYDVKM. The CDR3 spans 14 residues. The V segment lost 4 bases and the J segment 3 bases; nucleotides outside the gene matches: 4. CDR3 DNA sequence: TGTGCCAGCAGTTCTAGGGGACAGGGCTACGAGCAGTACTTC. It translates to CASSSRGQGYEQYF.